Listed below are T cell receptor beta chains from one sample, sequenced in a study of T cells in tuberculosis. Only in-frame clones appear in the TCRdb table, and some are missing; sequencing was by immunoSEQ multiplex PCR. The sample records about 20,000 clones, 80% to 90% being singletons. Source material: PBMCs. Every receptor here comes from a donor between 10 and 35 years old with latent tuberculosis or without tuberculosis infection. Each CDR3 is given with its conserved first and last residue. A D gene is named only where the DNA matches it firmly. Clone size, where shown, is once, few, many, or a class for clones that have expanded.

cdr3_aa cdr3_nt clone_size d_call j_call v_call
CASSLAVGTSGSTDTQYF TGTGCCAGCAGCTTAGCGGTCGGGACTAGCGGTAGCACAGATACGCAGTATTTT . TRBD2 TRBJ2-3 TRBV7-2
CAISEERLTLLSTEAFF TGTGCCATCAGTGAGGAGCGTCTAACCTTACTCTCCACTGAAGCTTTCTTT . . TRBJ1-1 TRBV10-3
CASSSQTGSRANYGYTF TGTGCCAGCAGCTCTCAAACAGGGTCTCGCGCTAACTATGGCTACACCTTC . . TRBJ1-2 TRBV7-2
CSVGGAVGEKLFF TGCAGCGTGGGGGGGGCCGTCGGTGAAAAACTGTTTTTT . . TRBJ1-4 TRBV29-1
CASTTGDKNIQYF TGTGCCAGCACGACAGGGGATAAAAACATTCAGTACTTC . TRBD1 TRBJ2-4 TRBV2
CASSEITRGYSNQPQHF TGTGCCAGCAGCGAGATCACCCGGGGTTATAGCAATCAGCCCCAGCATTTT . . TRBJ1-5 TRBV7-2
CSVEDKLARASTDTQYF TGCAGCGTTGAAGATAAACTAGCGCGGGCTAGCACAGATACGCAGTATTTT . TRBD2 TRBJ2-3 TRBV29-1
CASSFGHQDEQYF TGTGCCAGCAGCTTCGGCCACCAGGACGAGCAGTACTTC few . TRBJ2-7 TRBV7-8
CASSVGFRQGADEQYF TGTGCCAGCAGCGTAGGATTTAGACAGGGGGCCGACGAGCAGTACTTC . TRBD1 TRBJ2-7 TRBV9
CASKLDRALQETQYF TGTGCCAGCAAACTGGACAGGGCGCTTCAAGAGACCCAGTACTTC once TRBD1 TRBJ2-5 TRBV6-6
CASRQAGTSFGEAFF TGTGCCAGCAGACAAGCGGGCACGTCATTCGGCGAAGCTTTCTTT . . TRBJ1-1 TRBV6-1
CASSLQGGVTDTQYF TGTGCCAGCAGCTTACAGGGGGGGGTCACAGATACGCAGTATTTT . . TRBJ2-3 TRBV5-4
CASSLGARGEKLFF TGTGCCAGCAGTTTGGGAGCAAGAGGTGAAAAACTGTTTTTT . . TRBJ1-4 TRBV6-6
CASNRGVTYEQYF TGTGCCAGCAACCGGGGGGTGACCTACGAGCAGTACTTC . . TRBJ2-7 TRBV21-1
CASSPGQNYGYTF TGTGCCAGTAGTCCTGGACAGAACTATGGCTACACCTTC . . TRBJ1-2 TRBV19
CATSRDGTGGYEQYF TGTGCCACCAGCAGAGATGGGACAGGGGGCTACGAGCAGTACTTC . TRBD1 TRBJ2-7 TRBV15
CASSQGRANTEAFF TGTGCCAGCAGCCAAGGCAGGGCTAACACTGAAGCTTTCTTT once . TRBJ1-1 TRBV4-2
CASSWLRTGSHYEQYF TGTGCCAGCAGCTGGCTACGGACAGGGTCCCACTACGAGCAGTACTTC . TRBD1 TRBJ2-7 TRBV5-6
CAWGQGGIQPQHF TGTGCCTGGGGACAGGGGGGGATTCAGCCCCAGCATTTT . TRBD1 TRBJ1-5 TRBV30
CASSWDRVPAEQYF TGTGCCAGCAGTTGGGACAGGGTCCCAGCCGAGCAGTACTTC . TRBD1 TRBJ2-7 TRBV6-5
CASSEQGQNSPLHF TGTGCCAGCAGTGAACAAGGACAGAATTCACCCCTCCACTTT . . TRBJ1-6 TRBV27
CASSYSGVEMTEAFF TGTGCCAGCAGTTACAGCGGGGTGGAAATGACTGAAGCTTTCTTT . . TRBJ1-1 TRBV6-6
CASSLPQGGAEAFF TGTGCCAGCAGCTTACCACAGGGGGGGGCTGAAGCTTTCTTT few TRBD1 TRBJ1-1 TRBV5-4